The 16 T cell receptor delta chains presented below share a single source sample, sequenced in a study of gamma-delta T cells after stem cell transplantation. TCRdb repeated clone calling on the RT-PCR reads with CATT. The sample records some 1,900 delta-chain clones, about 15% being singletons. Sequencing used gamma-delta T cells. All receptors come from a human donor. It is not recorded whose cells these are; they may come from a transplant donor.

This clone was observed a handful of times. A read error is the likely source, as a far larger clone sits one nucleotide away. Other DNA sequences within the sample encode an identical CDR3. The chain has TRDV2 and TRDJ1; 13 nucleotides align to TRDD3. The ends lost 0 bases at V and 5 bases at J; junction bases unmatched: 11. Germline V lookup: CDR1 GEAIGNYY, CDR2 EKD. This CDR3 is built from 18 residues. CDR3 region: CACDTLKLLGDTTDKLIF. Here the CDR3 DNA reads TGTGCCTGTGACACCCTAAAATTACTGGGGGATACGACTGATAAACTCATCTTT.

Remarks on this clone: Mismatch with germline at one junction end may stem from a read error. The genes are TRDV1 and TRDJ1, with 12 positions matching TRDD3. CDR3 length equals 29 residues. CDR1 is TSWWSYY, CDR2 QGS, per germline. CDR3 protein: CALGENESFLLGERYWGILRNWRADKLIF. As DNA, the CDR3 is TGTGCTCTGGGGGAAAACGAATCTTTCCTACTTGGGGAGCGGTACTGGGGGATACTGAGGAACTGGCGTGCCGATAAACTCATCTTT.

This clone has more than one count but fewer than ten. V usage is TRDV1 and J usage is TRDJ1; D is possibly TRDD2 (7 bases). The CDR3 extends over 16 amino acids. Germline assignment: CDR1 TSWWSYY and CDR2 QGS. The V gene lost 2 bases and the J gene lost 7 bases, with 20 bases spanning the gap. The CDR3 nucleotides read TGTGCTCTTGGGGAATTTCCTACTCGTACTGGGACTAAACTCATCTTT. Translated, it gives CALGEFPTRTGTKLIF.

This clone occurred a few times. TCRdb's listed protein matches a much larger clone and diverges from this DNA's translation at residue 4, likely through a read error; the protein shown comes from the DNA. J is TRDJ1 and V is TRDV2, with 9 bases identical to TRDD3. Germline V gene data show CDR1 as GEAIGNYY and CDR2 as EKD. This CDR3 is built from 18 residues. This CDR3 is CACGTVGPELGETDKLIF. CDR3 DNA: TGTGCCTGTGGCACCGTTGGCCCTGAACTGGGGGAAACCGATAAACTCATCTTT.

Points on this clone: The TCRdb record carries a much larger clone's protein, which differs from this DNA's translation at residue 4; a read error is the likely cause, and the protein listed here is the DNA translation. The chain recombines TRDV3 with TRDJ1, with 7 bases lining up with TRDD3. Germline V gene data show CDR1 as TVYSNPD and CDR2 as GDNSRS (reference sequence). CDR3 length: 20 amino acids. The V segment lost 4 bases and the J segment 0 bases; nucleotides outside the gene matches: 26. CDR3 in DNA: TGTGCCTCAAGGGACTCTACGCCGACTGGGGTGATGGCCAACACCGATAAACTCATCTTT. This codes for CASRDSTPTGVMANTDKLIF. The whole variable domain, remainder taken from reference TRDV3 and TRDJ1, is CDKVTQSSPDQTVASGSEVVLLCTYDTVYSNPDLFWYRIRPDYSFQFVFYGDNSRSEGADFTQGRFSVKHILTQKAFHLVISPVRTEDSATYYCASRDSTPTGVMANTDKLIFGKGTRVTVEP.

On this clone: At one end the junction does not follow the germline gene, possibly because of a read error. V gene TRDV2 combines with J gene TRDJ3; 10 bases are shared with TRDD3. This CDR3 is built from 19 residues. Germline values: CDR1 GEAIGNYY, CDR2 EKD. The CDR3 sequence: CACDTVLGDISLDTRQTFF. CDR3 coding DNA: TGTGCCTGTGACACCGTCCTGGGGGATATCTCCTTGGACACCCGACAGACGTTTTTC.

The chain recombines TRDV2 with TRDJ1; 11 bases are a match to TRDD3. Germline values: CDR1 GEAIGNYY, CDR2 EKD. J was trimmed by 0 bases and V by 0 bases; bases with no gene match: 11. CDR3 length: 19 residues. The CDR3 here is CACDTVGAGGYSDTDKLIF. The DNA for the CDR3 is TGTGCCTGTGACACCGTAGGGGCTGGGGGATACTCCGACACCGATAAACTCATCTTT.

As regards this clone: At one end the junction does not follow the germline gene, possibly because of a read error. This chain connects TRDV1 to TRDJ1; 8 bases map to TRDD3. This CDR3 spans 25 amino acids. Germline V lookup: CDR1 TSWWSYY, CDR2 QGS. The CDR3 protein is CALGEPPLFLDPAGGIRPYTDKHIF. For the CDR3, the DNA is TGTGCTCTTGGGGAACCACCTCTATTCCTGGACCCCGCCGGTGGGATACGCCCCTACACCGATAAACACATCTTT.

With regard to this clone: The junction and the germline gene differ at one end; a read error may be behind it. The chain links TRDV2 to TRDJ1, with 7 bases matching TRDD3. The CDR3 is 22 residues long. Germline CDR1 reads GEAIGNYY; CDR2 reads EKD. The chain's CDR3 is CACDPLSTGDPSKGRYTYKLIF. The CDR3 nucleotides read TGTGCCTGTGACCCCCTCTCCACTGGGGATCCCTCTAAAGGTCGGTACACCTATAAACTCATCTTT.

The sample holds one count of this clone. The CDR3 DNA reads TGTGCCTGTGACACGAGACGGGTGGAGACGGGGGAGGACGATAAACTCATCTTT. It translates to CACDTRRVETGEDDKLIF. The V gene is TRDV2, the J gene TRDJ1; maybe TRDD3 (6 bases). The germline CDR1 and CDR2 sequences are GEAIGNYY and EKD. The CDR3 has 18 residues. V gave up 1 base and J gave up 4 bases, with 24 bases separating them.

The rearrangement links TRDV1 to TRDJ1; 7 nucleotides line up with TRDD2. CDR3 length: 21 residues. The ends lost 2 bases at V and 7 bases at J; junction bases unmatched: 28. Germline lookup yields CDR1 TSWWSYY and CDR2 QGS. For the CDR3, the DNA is TGTGCTCTTGGGGAAATTTCCTACCCCCTCCTACTGTGGGATCCGCTGGGTAAACTCATCTTT. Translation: CALGEISYPLLLWDPLGKLIF.

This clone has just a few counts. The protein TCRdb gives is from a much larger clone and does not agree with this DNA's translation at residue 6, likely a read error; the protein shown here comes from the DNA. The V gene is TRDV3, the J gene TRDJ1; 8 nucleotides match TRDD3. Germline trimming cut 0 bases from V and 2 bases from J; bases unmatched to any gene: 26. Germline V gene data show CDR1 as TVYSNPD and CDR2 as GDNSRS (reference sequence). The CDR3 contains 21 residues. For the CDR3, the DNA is TGTGCCTTTAGTCAGCAGGGACGATTTTGGGGATACCCTTTGTGGACCGATAAACTCATCTTT. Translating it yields CAFSQQGRFWGYPLWTDKLIF.

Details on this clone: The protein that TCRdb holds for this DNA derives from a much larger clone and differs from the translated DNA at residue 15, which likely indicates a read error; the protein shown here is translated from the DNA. The CDR3 sequence: CALGERTIWGMGVLVTDKLIF. For the CDR3, the DNA is TGTGCTCTTGGGGAAAGGACGATCTGGGGGATGGGGGTGTTGGTCACCGATAAACTCATCTTT. The chain is built from TRDV1 and TRDJ1; 9 bases align to TRDD3. In germline, CDR1 is TSWWSYY, CDR2 QGS. The CDR3 extends over 21 amino acids. The V and J ends lost 2 bases and 1 base, in that order; junction bases with no gene match: 20.

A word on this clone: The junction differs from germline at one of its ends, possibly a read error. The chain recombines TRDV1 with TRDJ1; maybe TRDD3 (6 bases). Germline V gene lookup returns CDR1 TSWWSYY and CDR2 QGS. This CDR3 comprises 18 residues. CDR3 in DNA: TGTGCTCTTGGGGAACAACTGGGTGATACGCGGTACACCGATAACCTCATCTTT. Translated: CALGEQLGDTRYTDNLIF.

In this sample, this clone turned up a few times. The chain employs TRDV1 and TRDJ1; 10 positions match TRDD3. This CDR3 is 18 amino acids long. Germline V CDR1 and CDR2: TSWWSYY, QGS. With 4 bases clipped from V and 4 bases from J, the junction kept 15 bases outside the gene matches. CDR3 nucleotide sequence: TGTGCTCTTGGGGGAAGATACGACTGGGGGATTTATTTCGATAAACTCATCTTT. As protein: CALGGRYDWGIYFDKLIF.

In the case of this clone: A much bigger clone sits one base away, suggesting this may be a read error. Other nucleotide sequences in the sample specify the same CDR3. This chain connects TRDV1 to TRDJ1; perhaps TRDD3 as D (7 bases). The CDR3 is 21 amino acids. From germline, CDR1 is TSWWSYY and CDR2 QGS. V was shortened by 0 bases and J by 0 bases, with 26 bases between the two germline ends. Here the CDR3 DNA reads TGTGCTCTTGGGGAACTTCGGGGACCTTCCCTCCTGGGGGGATACACCGATAAACTCATCTTT. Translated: CALGELRGPSLLGGYTDKLIF.